This T cell receptor beta chain was sequenced for a study of vaccination and CD4 T cells after COVID-19. Notes on this clonotype: The antigen remains undetermined.

Cultured CD4+ T cell DNA was sequenced using the Oncomine TCR Beta short-read assay. MiXCR, run by TCRdb on the PCR reads, gives a single entry per CDR3 protein. The table shows over 10,000 distinct CDR3 sequences, with roughly 43% occurring only once. With 10 bases clipped from V and 8 bases from J, the junction kept 4 bases outside the gene matches. Germline CDR1 is MDHEN and CDR2 is SYDVKM. This CDR3 comprises 11 residues. The treatment: roughly nine-day PBMC culture with coronavirus spike peptide pools or control peptides (ViraFEST assay). Sequencing was performed on CD4+ T cells from blood, cultured in vitro. The origin of this receptor is a human donor who had recovered from COVID-19. The V call is TRBV28, the J call TRBJ1-4, with 7 nucleotides matching TRBD1. CDR3 loop: CANQQGEKLFF. The CDR3 DNA sequence: TGTGCCAACCAACAGGGGGAAAAACTGTTTTTT.